This T cell receptor beta chain was observed in a study of early T cells in non-severe SARS-CoV-2 infection. A few counts support this clonotype. Its antigen is currently unknown. TCRdb processed the 5' RACE reads anew with MiXCR; each CDR3 protein has one entry. The sample has 69,000 or so distinct CDR3 sequences; under 15% are singletons. Trimming left V 3 bases short and J 2 bases short, with 16 bases between. From germline, CDR1 is SGDLS and CDR2 YYNGEE. The length of the CDR3 is 16 residues. General study findings and limits: VDJdb matches were skewed toward anti-spike CD8 T cell responses.

The chain recombines TRBV9 with TRBJ2-3, with D perhaps assigned TRBD1 or TRBD2 (6 bases each). Sequencing was performed on whole blood. The receptor was derived from an adult who was a healthcare worker with PCR-confirmed SARS-CoV-2 infection or an uninfected control (not recorded which). CDR3 nucleotide sequence: TGTGCCAGCAGCGGGCCCAAGGGGGGCGTCACAGATACGCAGTATTTT. This encodes CASSGPKGGVTDTQYF.